Below, 18 T cell receptor beta chains from the same sample are listed, as sequenced in a study of identical twins. TCRdb called the 5' RACE reads again in MiXCR, with one record for every CDR3 protein. The repertoire consists of some 660,000 distinct CDR3 sequences, with around 8.3% occurring once and the leading ten covering 0.75% to 1%. The data also belong to a second study, concerning yellow fever vaccine responses in identical twins.

Sequencing input: PBMCs. The receptors shown here come from a woman between 18 and 29 years old in good health.

In regard to this clonotype: The junction shows a germline mismatch at one end, possibly a read error. V usage is TRBV20-1 and J usage is TRBJ2-6; D call uncertain. The CDR3 extends over 16 amino acids. The germline V gene has CDR1 DFQATT and CDR2 SNEGSKA (reference sequence). The CDR3: CCARDHRAGGANVLTF. The CDR3 region has the DNA TGCTGTGCTAGAGATCACCGGGCCGGCGGGGCCAACGTCCTGACTTTC.

This clonotype was seen ten or more times. The genes are TRBV6-1 and TRBJ2-7; no clear D. Germline lookup yields CDR1 MNHNS and CDR2 SASEGT. CDR3 length: 14 amino acids. V gave up 6 bases and J gave up 2 bases, with 14 bases separating them. This chain's CDR3 is CASRPSHGPYEQYF. As DNA, the CDR3 is TGTGCCAGCAGACCCTCACATGGGCCCTACGAGCAGTACTTC.

This clonotype was counted between two and nine times. This chain connects TRBV6-5 to TRBJ2-3, with D tentatively TRBD2 (6 bases). V lost 5 bases to trimming and J lost 3 bases, with 24 bases between them. The CDR3 has 18 amino acids. From germline, CDR1 is MNHEY and CDR2 SVGAGI. The CDR3 loop reads CASSHPPKDGSVTDTQYF. The CDR3 bases are TGTGCCAGCAGTCACCCCCCGAAGGACGGGAGTGTTACAGATACGCAGTATTTT.

This clonotype was counted a few times. The CDR3 DNA sequence: TGTGCCAGCAGCCAAGATCTCGGCCAGGGAAGTGGCTACACCTTC. Encoded protein: CASSQDLGQGSGYTF. The chain recombines TRBV3-1 with TRBJ1-2; perhaps TRBD1 as D (5 bases). Germline-derived CDR1 and CDR2 are LGHDT and YNNKEL (reference sequence). Trimming pared 0 bases from V and 7 bases from J, leaving 15 bases between. This CDR3 is built from 15 residues.

J is TRBJ2-3 and V is TRBV6-2 or TRBV6-3; maybe TRBD1 (5 bases). CDR3 length equals 16 residues. Per the germline V gene, CDR1 is MNHEY and CDR2 is SVGEGT. V lost 2 bases, J lost 4 bases, and 16 bases lay in between. CDR3 residues: CASSYPQGIYSDTQYF. The CDR3 DNA sequence: TGTGCCAGCAGTTACCCTCAGGGTATCTATTCAGATACGCAGTATTTT.

There are many counts of this clonotype. The rearrangement uses TRBV20-1 and TRBJ2-7; the match to TRBD1 covers 8 bases. This CDR3 has 13 residues. Germline-derived CDR1 and CDR2 are DFQATT and SNEGSKA (reference sequence). The trim removed 3 bases at V and 4 bases at J, leaving 5 bases unmatched. The CDR3 loop is CSASQGATYEQYF. CDR3 in DNA: TGCAGTGCTAGTCAGGGGGCGACGTACGAGCAGTACTTC.

CDR3 in amino acids: CASSSPLEVETQYF. The DNA for the CDR3 is TGTGCCAGCAGTTCCCCACTAGAGGTAGAGACCCAGTACTTC. This sequence joins TRBV28 and TRBJ2-5; tentatively, D is TRBD2 (5 bases). The CDR3 runs to 14 residues. Deletions cut 4 bases from V and 4 bases from J, with 13 bases between. The V gene's germline CDR1 is MDHEN and CDR2 SYDVKM.

This clonotype was detected a few times. The CDR3 sequence is CSASSGIVPTGEQFF. The CDR3 coding sequence is TGCAGTGCTAGCTCAGGGATAGTCCCTACTGGTGAGCAGTTCTTC. The V and J genes are TRBV20-1 and TRBJ2-1, with a possible D match to TRBD1 (5 bases). Per the germline V gene, CDR1 is DFQATT and CDR2 is SNEGSKA (reference sequence). CDR3 length: 15 residues. V gave up 3 bases and J gave up 9 bases, with 21 bases separating them.

This clonotype has a handful of counts. This chain uses TRBV7-3 with TRBJ2-3; tentatively, D is TRBD2 (6 bases). Trimming took 1 base from V and 1 from J, leaving 15 bases between them. The CDR3 is 17 amino acids. Germline assignment: CDR1 SGHTA and CDR2 FQGTGA. The CDR3 DNA follows: TGTGCCAGCAGCTTAAAGCGGGCATTAGCCGGCACAGATACGCAGTATTTT. It specifies CASSLKRALAGTDTQYF.

Only a few counts were recorded for this clonotype. The V gene is TRBV7-2, the J gene TRBJ1-5, with no clear D. Per the germline V gene, CDR1 is SGHTA and CDR2 is FQGNSA. The germline V and J ends were trimmed by 5 bases and 4 bases, with 9 bases remaining between them. This CDR3 is 13 amino acids long. The CDR3 bases are TGTGCCAGCAGCATCAATTTGAATCAGCCCCAGCATTTT. Amino acid sequence: CASSINLNQPQHF.

This clonotype appeared many times. The chain has TRBV4-2 and TRBJ2-1; D uncertain. V lost 1 base and J lost 8, with 9 bases in between. This CDR3 is 13 amino acids long. CDR1 is LGHNA and CDR2 is YNFKEQ in the germline V gene. The CDR3 sequence: CASSQVNSDEQFF. The CDR3 DNA is TGTGCCAGCAGCCAAGTAAACAGCGATGAGCAGTTCTTC.

This clonotype was found a few times. The CDR3 is CASRKRQGRDTQYF. The CDR3 DNA sequence: TGTGCCAGCAGGAAGAGACAGGGGAGAGATACGCAGTATTTT. The chain combines TRBV28 with TRBJ2-3; 8 bases fit TRBD1. Unmatched junction bases numbered 7, after V lost 6 bases and J lost 5 bases. The CDR3 covers 14 residues. Germline V gives CDR1 MDHEN, CDR2 SYDVKM.

Many counts were recorded for this clonotype. This chain joins TRBV20-1 and TRBJ2-7, with TRBD1 matching over 7 bases. J gave up 1 base and V 2 bases, and 8 bases lay outside the gene matches. The CDR3 consists of 15 residues. Per germline, CDR1 DFQATT and CDR2 SNEGSKA (reference sequence). CDR3 protein: CSARTSGDSSYEQYF. The CDR3 nucleotides read TGCAGTGCTAGAACGTCAGGGGACAGTTCCTACGAGCAGTACTTC.

This clonotype came up many times. The chain joins TRBV7-6 to TRBJ2-2; the D gene could be TRBD1 or TRBD2 (5 bases each). Germline V gene data show CDR1 as SGHVS and CDR2 as FNYEAQ. Trimming removed 5 bases at V and 6 bases at J, with 25 bases between. The CDR3 has 18 amino acids. CDR3 sequence (DNA): TGTGCCAGCAGCCTTTTTACGGTGGCAGGGCGAGGGTCCGGGGAGCTGTTTTTT. Its protein is CASSLFTVAGRGSGELFF.

V is TRBV29-1 and J is TRBJ2-7, with 7 bases identical to TRBD1. Unmatched junction bases numbered 7, after V lost 7 bases and J lost 1 base. This CDR3 has 13 amino acids. Germline CDR1 SQVTM, CDR2 ANQGSEA. CDR3 bases: TGCAGCGCCGGACAGGAATATTCCTACGAGCAGTACTTC. It yields the protein CSAGQEYSYEQYF.

This chain uses TRBV6-6 with TRBJ1-2; TRBD1 is a possible D gene (6 bases). The CDR3 has 12 residues. The germline CDR1 and CDR2 sequences are MNHNY and SVGAGI (reference sequence). Trimming stripped 8 bases from V and 10 bases from J, with 17 bases between. CDR3 nucleotide sequence: TGTGCCAGCCGATACAGGGAGTTGGTCTACACCTTC. Residues: CASRYRELVYTF.

This clonotype was counted a few times. The chain joins TRBV7-2 to TRBJ2-1; 7 positions match TRBD2. Unmatched junction bases numbered 7, after V lost 1 base and J lost 4 bases. CDR1 SGHTA and CDR2 FQGNSA come from the germline V gene. The CDR3 has 16 residues. CDR3 in amino acids: CASSLDERGFYNEQFF. The CDR3 DNA sequence: TGTGCCAGCAGCTTAGACGAGCGGGGTTTTTACAATGAGCAGTTCTTC.

There are many counts of this clonotype. The chain couples TRBV20-1 to TRBJ2-7; D is unclear. Per the germline V gene, CDR1 is DFQATT and CDR2 is SNEGSKA (reference sequence). V shed 3 bases and J shed 2 bases, with 14 bases lying between them. This CDR3 has 14 amino acids. CDR3 region: CSARLGPQPYEQYF. The CDR3 nucleotides read TGCAGTGCTAGGCTGGGCCCTCAACCCTACGAGCAGTACTTC.